These 2 T cell receptor beta chains were sequenced from one sample in a study of CD8 T cells in ankylosing spondylitis. TCRdb reanalysed the 5' RACE reads using MiXCR and keeps one entry per CDR3 protein. The sample includes 120,000 to 150,000 distinct CDR3 sequences, 7% to 10% of them seen just once. The sequenced sample was synovial fluid, either unsorted or a sorted T cell fraction (not recorded which). These receptors all stem from a male donor with ankylosing spondylitis.

This clonotype has just a few counts. This sequence joins TRBV6-2 or TRBV6-3 and TRBJ2-5, with no clear D. Per the germline V gene, CDR1 is MNHEY and CDR2 is SVGEGT. There are 13 residues in the CDR3. The V and J ends lost 7 bases and 2 bases respectively, with 11 bases between them. The CDR3 region has the DNA TGTGCCAGCAACTTCTGGAAACAAGAGACCCAGTACTTC. This gives the protein CASNFWKQETQYF.

The J gene is TRBJ1-1, the V gene TRBV19; the D is unclear. The CDR3 runs to 12 residues. Trimming stripped 10 bases from V and 3 bases from J, with 12 bases between. Germline V gene data show CDR1 as LNHDA and CDR2 as SQIVND (reference sequence). CDR3 DNA sequence: TGTGCCACAGACGACGGTCACACTGAAGCTTTCTTT. Translated, it gives CATDDGHTEAFF.